The 6 T cell receptor beta chains in this list originate from one sample, sequenced in a study of brain T cells in children with intractable seizures. Sequenced by immunoSEQ multiplex PCR; TCRdb stores in-frame clones only, minus some. The data contain roughly 110,000 clones, under 95% of them seen just once; the ten biggest clones take up around 4%. The source material was peripheral blood, sampled at surgery. The receptor source for this set is a boy under three years old with hemimegalencephaly and intractable seizures.

The CDR3 region is CASSLGITYNEQFF. CDR3 DNA sequence: TGTGCCAGCAGCTTAGGGATAACGTACAATGAGCAGTTCTTC. This chain links TRBV7-2 with TRBJ2-1; unclear D gene. The V end was cut by 1 base, the J end by 4 bases, with 8 bases between. CDR3 length: 14 amino acids. Germline values: CDR1 SGHTA, CDR2 FQGNSA.

CDR3 region: CASSETGTKPADTQYF. In DNA form, the CDR3 reads TGTGCCAGCAGCGAGACCGGGACAAAGCCCGCAGATACGCAGTATTTT. V gene TRBV9 combines with J gene TRBJ2-3; weak D call: TRBD1 (6 bases). The CDR3 loop spans 16 amino acids. The V end lost 3 bases, the J end lost 4 bases, and 18 bases lay between the germline ends. The germline gives CDR1 SGDLS, CDR2 YYNGEE.

The gene calls are TRBV10-3 and TRBJ2-5, with TRBD1 matching over 7 bases. CDR1 is ENHRY, CDR2 SYGVKD, per germline. CDR3 length equals 15 residues. Unmatched junction bases numbered 7, after V lost 2 bases and J lost 4 bases. The CDR3 DNA reads TGTGCCATCAGTGAGGGAGAGGGGGCAGGAGAGACCCAGTACTTC. This codes for CAISEGEGAGETQYF.

The chain carries TRBV28 and TRBJ2-2, with D maybe TRBD1 (5 bases). V was trimmed by 6 bases and J by 2 bases, leaving 16 bases between them. The V gene's germline CDR1 is MDHEN and CDR2 SYDVKM. The CDR3 spans 16 residues. The CDR3 nucleotides are TGTGCCAGCAGCCCCCGGTGGGGCTCAAACACCGGGGAGCTGTTTTTT. It codes for CASSPRWGSNTGELFF.

This rearrangement joins TRBV18 to TRBJ2-1; 9 bases map to TRBD2. The germline CDR1 and CDR2 sequences are KGHSH and LQKENI. This CDR3 is 16 amino acids long. With 4 bases clipped from V and 9 bases from J, the junction kept 13 bases outside the gene matches. The CDR3 protein is CASSLLGLAGYGEQFF. DNA for the CDR3: TGTGCCAGCTCACTACTGGGCCTAGCGGGATACGGTGAGCAGTTCTTC. The complete variable domain, with remaining parts taken from reference TRBV18 and TRBJ2-1, reads NAGVMQNPRHLVRRRGQEARLRCSPMKGHSHVYWYRQLPEEGLKFMVYLQKENIIDESGMPKERFSAEFPKEGPSILRIQQVVRGDSAAYFCASSLLGLAGYGEQFFGPGTRLTVL.

The rearrangement links TRBV15 to TRBJ1-1, with TRBD1 identical over 10 bases. This CDR3 region has 17 residues. CDR1 is LNHNV and CDR2 is YYDKDF in the germline V gene (reference sequence). Losses at the gene ends were 3 bases for V and 5 bases for J; bases not matched to a gene: 12. CDR3 region: CATSRGYPGTGATEAFF. CDR3 nucleotide sequence: TGTGCCACCAGCAGGGGGTATCCCGGGACAGGGGCTACTGAAGCTTTCTTT.